Here is one T cell receptor (beta chain) with its context. Its antigen is undetermined. This entry comes from a study of OX40 agonist ivuxolimab in advanced cancers. Notes on the study in general: It was also the case that some nonresponders had low normalized T-cell clonal expansion. Clones of CD4+ and CD8+ blood T cells grew by week 6 at doses of 0.1 to 3.0 mg/kg.

The method was immunoSEQ multiplex PCR; TCRdb's version includes in-frame clones alone and lacks a portion of them. The data contain tens of thousands of clones, 75% to 95% of them seen just once; the ten biggest clones take up less than 0.6%. Germline assignment: CDR1 PRHDT and CDR2 FYEKMQ (reference sequence). This CDR3 contains 15 residues. V dropped 0 bases and J dropped 6 bases, with 13 bases sitting between them. The sequence was collected from an adult with an advanced solid tumor such as melanoma, head and neck, liver or kidney cancer. This sample comprised CD4+ or CD8+ T cells sorted from blood, obtained in a trial of the OX40 agonist ivuxolimab. The chain has TRBV13 and TRBJ2-3, with D perhaps matching TRBD2 (6 bases). The CDR3 sequence: CASSLGTRTVDTQYF. The CDR3 nucleotides are TGTGCCAGCAGCTTAGGGACTAGGACCGTCGATACGCAGTATTTT. The full variable domain, in which reference TRBV13 and TRBJ2-3 provide the parts outside the CDR3, is AAGVIQSPRHLIKEKRETATLKCYPIPRHDTVYWYQQGPGQDPQFLISFYEKMQSDKGSIPDRFSAQQFSDYHSELNMSSLELGDSALYFCASSLGTRTVDTQYFGPGTRLTVL.